This is a list of T cell receptor beta chains from one sample in a study of Graves' ophthalmopathy and Graves' hyperthyroidism. TCRdb re-analysed the multiplex PCR reads in MiXCR, keeping a single row per CDR3 protein. This table has roughly 610,000 distinct CDR3 sequences, about 20% appearing once. Sequencing used peripheral blood. These receptors came from a woman younger than 30 with stable Graves' hyperthyroidism. Some clones in this sample may be carry-over from other donors' samples. Both conserved end residues are part of each CDR3. Fields, in order: V gene, D gene, J gene, clone size, CDR3 DNA, CDR3 protein. The D gene is left open where the match is weak. Rows may omit the clone size; those that give it use once, few, many or a size class.

TRBV20-1	NA	TRBJ2-7	many	TGCAGTGCTAGAGATTGGGCAGGAGGTGCGAACTACGAGCAGTACTTC	CSARDWAGGANYEQYF
TRBV29-1	NA	TRBJ2-7	many	TGCAGCGTTGAAGATATGGCGGACGAGCAGTACTTC	CSVEDMADEQYF
TRBV30	TRBD1	TRBJ2-2	NA	TGTGCCTGGAGTTCGACAGGGGGCCTGAGGACCGGGGAGCTGTTTTTT	CAWSSTGGLRTGELFF
TRBV10-3	NA	TRBJ1-2	NA	TGTGCCATCAGTGATGGGGACAAGCGAATTGGCTACACCTTC	CAISDGDKRIGYTF
TRBV5-6	NA	TRBJ2-7	NA	TGTGCCAGCAGCTGGAGGGGGACTTACCCCTACGAGCAGTACTTC	CASSWRGTYPYEQYF
TRBV5-1	NA	TRBJ1-1	many	TGCGCCAGCAGCGCGGACAGAATGAACACTGAAGCTTTCTTT	CASSADRMNTEAFF
TRBV28	NA	TRBJ2-7	many	TGTGCCAGCAGTTCGGGACATGAGTTCTACGAGCAGTACTTC	CASSSGHEFYEQYF
TRBV6-4	TRBD1	TRBJ1-2	NA	TGTGCCAGCAGTGACCGGGACAGGGGGTTTTGGGATTATGGCTACACCTTC	CASSDRDRGFWDYGYTF
TRBV27	NA	TRBJ2-7	few	TGTGCCAGCAGAGGGTACAGGGAGAACTACGAGCAGTACTTC	CASRGYRENYEQYF
TRBV30	NA	TRBJ2-7	NA	TGTGCCTGGGCTACCCGGGGCTCCTACGAGCAGTACTTC	CAWATRGSYEQYF
TRBV19	NA	TRBJ1-1	NA	TGTGCCAGTAGTATAGTGGTGGGCGTGGGCGCTGAAGCTTTCTTT	CASSIVVGVGAEAFF
TRBV6-5	TRBD1	TRBJ1-5	many	TGTGCCAGCAGTTATCAAACTGGACAGGGGGCAAAACAGCCCCAGCATTTT	CASSYQTGQGAKQPQHF
TRBV30	NA	TRBJ1-3	NA	TGTGCCTGGGGTCCGCCTGGAAACACCATATATTTT	CAWGPPGNTIYF
TRBV10-3	NA	TRBJ1-3	many	TGTGCCATCAGTGACCAGACACTTACTGGAAACACCATATATTTT	CAISDQTLTGNTIYF
TRBV7-2	NA	TRBJ1-2	many	TGTGCCAGCAGCCGAGTGGGGGCCGTCTATGGCTACACCTTC	CASSRVGAVYGYTF
TRBV5-1	NA	TRBJ1-5	few	TGCGCCAGCCCCCATCATAGCAATCAGCCCCAGCATTTT	CASPHHSNQPQHF
TRBV12-3/TRBV12-4	NA	TRBJ2-2	NA	TGTGCCAGCATCCGGGACACCTCCGGGGATCTGTTTTTT	CASIRDTSGDLFF
TRBV28	NA	TRBJ2-7	NA	TGTGCCAGCAGTTTAGACCTGGCCCGCCTCTACGAGCAGTACTTC	CASSLDLARLYEQYF
TRBV12-3/TRBV12-4	NA	TRBJ1-1	many	TGTGCCAGCAGCTCACTACAGGACACTGAAGCTTTCTTT	CASSSLQDTEAFF
TRBV12-3/TRBV12-4	NA	TRBJ2-4	many	TGTGCCAGCAGTTCCTCTAGGAATGTAGCCAAAAACATTCAGTACTTC	CASSSSRNVAKNIQYF
TRBV10-3	NA	TRBJ2-5	NA	TGTGCCATCATGCAGGTCCCGGGAGAGACCCAGTACTTC	CAIMQVPGETQYF
TRBV7-3	TRBD1	TRBJ1-2	NA	TGTGCCAGCAGCTCCTCAGGGGGCGCTGGCTACACCTTC	CASSSSGGAGYTF
TRBV10-3	TRBD2	TRBJ2-2	many	TGTGCCCCCGTAGCGGGGTACGGGGAGCTGTTTTTT	CAPVAGYGELFF
TRBV6-1	NA	TRBJ1-5	NA	TGTGCCAGCAGTGAAGGCGGGACCGTAAATCAGCCCCAGCATTTT	CASSEGGTVNQPQHF
TRBV5-5	NA	TRBJ1-2	NA	TGTGCCAGCAGCTTGGTTGGGGGGGCTGGCTACACCTTC	CASSLVGGAGYTF
TRBV29-1	NA	TRBJ2-7	many	TGCAGCGTTGGAATGGCCTCATACGAGCAGTACTTC	CSVGMASYEQYF
TRBV7-7	NA	TRBJ2-2	many	TGTGCTAGCAGTCCCGGTGCCGGGGAGCTGTTTTTT	CASSPGAGELFF
TRBV19	NA	TRBJ2-2	NA	TGTGCCAGTAGTATCCGGTCCGGGGAGCTGTTTTTT	CASSIRSGELFF
TRBV20-1	NA	TRBJ1-6	few	TGCAGTGCTAGGGGGGGAACCGATTCCTATAATTCACCCCTCCACTTT	CSARGGTDSYNSPLHF
TRBV12-3/TRBV12-4	TRBD2	TRBJ2-7	many	TGTGCCAGCCGTAGGACTAGCGGGTCCTACGAGCAGTACTTC	CASRRTSGSYEQYF
TRBV20-1	TRBD2	TRBJ2-7	many	TGCAGTGCTAGGGGGACTAGCGTTTACGAGCAGTACTTC	CSARGTSVYEQYF
TRBV6-5	NA	TRBJ1-1	NA	TGTGCCAGCAGTTACGATACAGTTCCGAACACTGAAGCTTTCTTT	CASSYDTVPNTEAFF
TRBV28	TRBD2	TRBJ2-7	many	TGTGCCAGCAGTTTCCGGACTAGCGGTACCTACGAGCAGTACTTC	CASSFRTSGTYEQYF
TRBV2	NA	TRBJ2-7	NA	TGTGCCAGCGACCGAGGGACTCTTTCCTACGAGCAGTACTTC	CASDRGTLSYEQYF
TRBV28	NA	TRBJ1-1	few	TGTGCCAGCAGTTCCAATCGGTTGGTAACTTTCTTT	CASSSNRLVTFF
TRBV6-1	NA	TRBJ2-7	many	TGTGCCAGCAGTGAAATCCTCGAGCAGTACTTC	CASSEILEQYF
TRBV7-2	NA	TRBJ2-5	few	TGTGCCAGCAGATTAACGGGGGTCCAAGAGACCCAGTACTTC	CASRLTGVQETQYF
TRBV3-1	NA	TRBJ1-2	NA	TGTGCCAGCAGCCAAGAGGGGGGACTGGAAGGCTACACCTTC	CASSQEGGLEGYTF
TRBV5-6	NA	TRBJ2-5	NA	TGTGCCAGCAGCCTGTACAGGCCGGGGGAGACCCAGTACTTC	CASSLYRPGETQYF
TRBV7-9	NA	TRBJ1-2	few	TGTGCCAGCAGCGAGACAGTCTATGGCTACACCTTC	CASSETVYGYTF
TRBV7-9	NA	TRBJ2-5	few	TGTGCCAGCAGCCCCCAGGGTTGGTCGGAGACCCAGTACTTC	CASSPQGWSETQYF
TRBV2	NA	TRBJ1-1	many	TGTGCCAGCACTCAAACGGGGGCACTGAACACTGAAGCTTTCTTT	CASTQTGALNTEAFF
TRBV19	NA	TRBJ1-5	many	TGTGCCAGTATTAACCAGGGGACCAGCAATCAGCCCCAGCATTTT	CASINQGTSNQPQHF
TRBV20-1	TRBD2	TRBJ2-5	few	TGCAGTGCTTACGGGACTAGCGGTTTGCAAGAGACCCAGTACTTC	CSAYGTSGLQETQYF
TRBV25-1	NA	TRBJ1-2	few	TGTGCCAGCAGGGGGGGGCTCGGCTATGGCTACACCTTC	CASRGGLGYGYTF
TRBV29-1	NA	TRBJ2-5	few	TGCAGCGGAAACAGGGAATCACAAGAGACCCAGTACTTC	CSGNRESQETQYF
TRBV2	TRBD2	TRBJ2-7	NA	TGTGCCAGCAGCGTACTAGCGGGGGGGCCTTCCTACGAGCAGTACTTC	CASSVLAGGPSYEQYF
TRBV30	NA	TRBJ1-5	many	TGTGCCTGGAGCCAAGTATATAGCAATCAGCCCCAGCATTTT	CAWSQVYSNQPQHF
TRBV4-1	NA	TRBJ1-2	NA	TGCGCCAGCAGCCCCACACCTGAGAAGGCGGGCTACACCTTC	CASSPTPEKAGYTF
TRBV6-5	NA	TRBJ2-5	NA	TGTGCCAGCAGTTACCGCCTAGCGCCCCAAGAGACCCAGTACTTC	CASSYRLAPQETQYF
TRBV4-2	NA	TRBJ1-1	NA	TGTGCCAGCAGCCAAGACCCACTTTGGGTGATTACTGAAGCTTTCTTT	CASSQDPLWVITEAFF
TRBV15	TRBD2	TRBJ2-2	many	TGTGCCACCAGTATCGGGACTAGCGGGAGAACCGGGGAGCTGTTTTTT	CATSIGTSGRTGELFF
TRBV13	NA	TRBJ1-6	few	TGTGCCAGCAGTTTGGCGGGGGAGCGGCCACCCCTCCACTTT	CASSLAGERPPLHF
TRBV12-3/TRBV12-4	NA	TRBJ2-7	few	TGTGCCAGCAGTTTAGCAACCAACGAGCAGTACTTC	CASSLATNEQYF
TRBV19	NA	TRBJ1-4	many	TGTGCCAGTAGGGCCCCGGGACGTCCTAATGAAAAACTGTTTTTT	CASRAPGRPNEKLFF
TRBV25-1	TRBD1	TRBJ2-6	NA	TGTGCCAGCAGTGATCGCGCCCAGGACAGGGCTGGGGCCAACGTCCTGACTTTC	CASSDRAQDRAGANVLTF
TRBV6-4	NA	TRBJ1-2	NA	TGTGCCAGCAGGGGTATACAGGTCTACTATGGCTACACCTTC	CASRGIQVYYGYTF
TRBV30	NA	TRBJ2-4	NA	TGTGCCTGGAGTGTAGTGGACTCTAGTCGTGGCATTCAGTACTTC	CAWSVVDSSRGIQYF
TRBV30	NA	TRBJ1-6	NA	TGTGCCTGGAGTGTACGAAACACCGGGGCGTCACCCCTCCACTTT	CAWSVRNTGASPLHF